A single sample gave rise to the 2 T cell receptor beta chains below, sequenced in a study of vaccination and CD4 T cells after COVID-19. The Oncomine TCR Beta short-read assay was what sequenced the DNA obtained from cultured CD4+ T cells. It was cultured CD4+ T cells from which genomic DNA was extracted. One entry per CDR3 protein, called by TCRdb with MiXCR from the PCR reads. The sample lists around 11,000 distinct CDR3 sequences; roughly 43% were seen once. Their antigens remain unidentified. Treatment here: roughly 10-day PBMC culture with coronavirus spike peptide pools or control peptides (ViraFEST assay). Investigators obtained the unexposed donor's CD4+ T cells before the COVID-19 pandemic (2011-2018). Sequences were obtained from CD4+ T cells from blood, cultured in vitro. The receptor set was obtained from a human donor in good health.

This clonotype was picked up a small number of times. The V gene is TRBV6-1, the J gene TRBJ2-3; tentatively, D is TRBD2 (6 bases). The CDR3 length is 15 residues. V was shortened by 3 bases and J by 1 base, with 11 bases between the two germline ends. CDR1 is MNHNS and CDR2 is SASEGT in the germline V gene. As DNA, the CDR3 is TGTGCCAGCAGTGAGATCAGCGGGCGCACAGATACGCAGTATTTT. Its protein is CASSEISGRTDTQYF.

This clonotype appeared a few times. This chain links TRBV19 with TRBJ2-7, with 7 bases identical to TRBD1. The CDR3 extends over 14 amino acids. The germline V gene has CDR1 LNHDA and CDR2 SQIVND (reference sequence). Trimming at V came to 6 bases and at J to 4 bases, leaving 9 bases not matched to a gene. CDR3 protein: CASRQRQGPYEQYF. The CDR3 nucleotides are TGTGCCAGTAGACAGAGACAGGGTCCTTACGAGCAGTACTTC.